This T cell receptor beta chain originates from a study of blood T cell repertoires in COVID-19. Profiled with immunoSEQ multiplex PCR; TCRdb holds only in-frame clones, not every one. The sample has about 51,000 clones, approximately 91% seen once; the top ten hold 3%. From germline, CDR1 is LNHDA and CDR2 SQIVND (reference sequence). CDR3 length: 12 residues. V lost 9 bases to trimming and J lost 5 bases, with 11 bases between them. This clone turned up a few times. V is TRBV19 and J is TRBJ1-5; no definite D call. The sequenced material came from peripheral blood. This clonotype originated in a man aged 50 to 60 with active COVID-19. CDR3 DNA sequence: TGTGCCAGCTCAACATATTATCAGCCCCAGCATTTT. As protein: CASSTYYQPQHF.